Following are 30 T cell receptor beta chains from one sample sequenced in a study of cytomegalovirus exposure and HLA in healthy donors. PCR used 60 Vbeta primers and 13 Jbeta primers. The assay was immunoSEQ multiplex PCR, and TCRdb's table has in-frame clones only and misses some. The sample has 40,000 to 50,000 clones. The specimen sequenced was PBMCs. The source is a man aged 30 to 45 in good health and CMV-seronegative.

The CDR3 region is CASSLDGAWEYF. The CDR3 DNA reads as TGTGCCAGCAGCTTAGATGGGGCCTGGGAGTACTTC. The V call is TRBV7-9, the J call TRBJ2-7, with D possibly being TRBD1 (5 bases). The germline gives CDR1 SEHNR, CDR2 FQNEAQ (reference sequence). Trimming removed 1 base from V and 11 bases from J, with 12 bases in between. CDR3 size: 12 residues.

The CDR3 spells CASRRVGGAIGKLFF. The CDR3 region has the DNA TGTGCCAGCAGGAGGGTAGGGGGCGCCATTGGAAAACTGTTTTTT. This chain links TRBV6-5 with TRBJ1-4; 7 bases are a match to TRBD1. Per the germline V gene, CDR1 is MNHEY and CDR2 is SVGAGI. The CDR3 sequence is 15 residues long. V trimming: 6 bases; J trimming: 10 bases; junction bases outside the gene matches: 14.

In DNA, the CDR3 is TGTGCCAGCAGCTCGGGACAGGCCCAAGAGACCCAGTACTTC. It translates to CASSSGQAQETQYF. This sequence joins TRBV5-4 and TRBJ2-5; 8 bases are a match to TRBD1. Germline V gives CDR1 SGHNT, CDR2 YYREEE (reference sequence). The CDR3 totals 14 residues. After removal of 3 bases from V and 1 base from J, the junction contained 2 bases not matched to a gene.

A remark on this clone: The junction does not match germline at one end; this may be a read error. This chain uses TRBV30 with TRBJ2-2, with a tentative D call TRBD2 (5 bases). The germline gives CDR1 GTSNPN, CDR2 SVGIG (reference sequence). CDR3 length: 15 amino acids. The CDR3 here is CAGSGVGVGTGELFF. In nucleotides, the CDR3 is TGTGCCGGGAGTGGGGTGGGAGTAGGCACCGGGGAGCTGTTTTTT.

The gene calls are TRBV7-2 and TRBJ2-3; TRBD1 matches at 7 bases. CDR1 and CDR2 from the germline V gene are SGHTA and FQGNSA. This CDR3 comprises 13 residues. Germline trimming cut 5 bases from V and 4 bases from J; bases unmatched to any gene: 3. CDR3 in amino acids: CASSRTGADTQYF. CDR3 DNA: TGTGCCAGCAGCCGGACAGGTGCAGATACGCAGTATTTT.

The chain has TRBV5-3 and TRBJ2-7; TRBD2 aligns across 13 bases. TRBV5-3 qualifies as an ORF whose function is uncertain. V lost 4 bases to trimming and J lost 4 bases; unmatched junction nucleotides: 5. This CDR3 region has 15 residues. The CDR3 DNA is TGTGCCAGAAGCGAGGGACTAGCGGGAAAATACGAGCAGTACTTC. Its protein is CARSEGLAGKYEQYF.

CDR3 nucleotides: TGCGCCAGCAGCTTGGCCTCAGGGGATAACTATGGCTACACCTTC. Amino acids: CASSLASGDNYGYTF. The chain uses TRBV5-1 and TRBJ1-2; perhaps TRBD1 as D (6 bases). The germline V gene has CDR1 SGHRS and CDR2 YFSETQ. The ends were cut back, 0 bases at V and 1 base at J, with 10 bases in the middle. The CDR3 runs 15 residues.

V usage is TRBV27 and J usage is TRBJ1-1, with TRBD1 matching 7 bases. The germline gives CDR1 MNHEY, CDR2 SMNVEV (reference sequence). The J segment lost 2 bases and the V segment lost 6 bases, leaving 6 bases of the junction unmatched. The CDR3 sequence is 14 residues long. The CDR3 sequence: CASSRQGGNTEAFF. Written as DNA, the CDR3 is TGTGCCAGCAGCCGACAGGGTGGAAACACTGAAGCTTTCTTT.

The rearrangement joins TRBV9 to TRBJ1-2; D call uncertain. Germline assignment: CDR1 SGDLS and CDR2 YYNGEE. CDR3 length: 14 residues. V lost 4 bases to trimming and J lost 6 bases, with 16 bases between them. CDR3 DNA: TGTGCCAGCAGCCCTTCGATCGCCCAGGATGGCTACACCTTC. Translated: CASSPSIAQDGYTF.

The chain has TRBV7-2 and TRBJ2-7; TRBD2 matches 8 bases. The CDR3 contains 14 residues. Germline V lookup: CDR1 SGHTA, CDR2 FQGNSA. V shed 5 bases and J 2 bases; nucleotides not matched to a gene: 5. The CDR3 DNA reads TGTGCCAGCAGCCGCCGGGAGGGGGCCTACGAGCAGTACTTC. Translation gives CASSRREGAYEQYF. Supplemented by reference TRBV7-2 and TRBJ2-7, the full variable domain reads GAGVSQSPSNKVTEKGKDVELRCDPISGHTALYWYRQSLGQGLEFLIYFQGNSAPDKSGLPSDRFSAERTGGSVSTLTIQRTQQEDSAVYLCASSRREGAYEQYFGPGTRLTVT.

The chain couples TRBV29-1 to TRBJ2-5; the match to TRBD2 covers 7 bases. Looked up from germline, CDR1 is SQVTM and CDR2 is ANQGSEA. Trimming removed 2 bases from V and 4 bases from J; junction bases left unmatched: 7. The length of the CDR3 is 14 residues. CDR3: CSVEFAGEGETQYF. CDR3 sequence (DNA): TGCAGCGTTGAATTTGCGGGGGAGGGAGAGACCCAGTACTTC.

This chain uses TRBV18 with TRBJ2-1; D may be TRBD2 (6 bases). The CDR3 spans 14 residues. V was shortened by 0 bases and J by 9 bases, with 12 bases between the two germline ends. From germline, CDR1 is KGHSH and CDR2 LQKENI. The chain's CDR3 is CASSPPNGSPEQFF. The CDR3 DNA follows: TGTGCCAGCTCACCACCTAACGGGAGCCCTGAGCAGTTCTTC.

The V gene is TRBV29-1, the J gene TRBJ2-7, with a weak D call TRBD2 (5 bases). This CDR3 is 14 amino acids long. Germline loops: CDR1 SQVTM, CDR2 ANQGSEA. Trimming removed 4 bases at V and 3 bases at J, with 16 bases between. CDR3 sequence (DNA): TGCAGCGTTGCCGCGGGCGTCAACGGCTACGAGCAGTACTTC. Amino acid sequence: CSVAAGVNGYEQYF.

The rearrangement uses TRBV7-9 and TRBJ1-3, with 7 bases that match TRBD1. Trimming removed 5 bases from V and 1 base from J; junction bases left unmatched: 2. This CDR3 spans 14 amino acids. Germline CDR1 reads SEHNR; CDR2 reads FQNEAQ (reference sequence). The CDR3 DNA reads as TGTGCCAGCAGCCAACAGGGGTCTGGAAACACCATATATTTT. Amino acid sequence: CASSQQGSGNTIYF.

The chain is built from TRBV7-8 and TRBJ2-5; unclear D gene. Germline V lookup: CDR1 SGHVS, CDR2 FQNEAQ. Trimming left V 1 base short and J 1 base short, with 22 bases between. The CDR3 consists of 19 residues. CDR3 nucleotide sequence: TGTGCCAGCAGCTTAGAATCCCTCCGCGGAGTAAGTCGCCAAGAGACCCAGTACTTC. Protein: CASSLESLRGVSRQETQYF.

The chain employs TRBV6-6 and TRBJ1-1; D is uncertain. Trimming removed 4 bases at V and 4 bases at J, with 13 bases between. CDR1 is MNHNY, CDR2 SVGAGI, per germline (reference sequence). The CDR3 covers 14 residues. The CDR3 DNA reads TGTGCCAGCAGTTCGAGCTCGAGGCCCACTGAAGCTTTCTTT. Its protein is CASSSSSRPTEAFF.

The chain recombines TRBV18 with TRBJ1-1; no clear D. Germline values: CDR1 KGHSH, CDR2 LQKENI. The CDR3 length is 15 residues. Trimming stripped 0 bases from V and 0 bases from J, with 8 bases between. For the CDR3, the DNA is TGTGCCAGCTCACCACCGACCAGGCTGAACACTGAAGCTTTCTTT. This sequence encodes CASSPPTRLNTEAFF. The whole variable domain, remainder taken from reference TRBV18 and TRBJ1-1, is NAGVMQNPRHLVRRRGQEARLRCSPMKGHSHVYWYRQLPEEGLKFMVYLQKENIIDESGMPKERFSAEFPKEGPSILRIQQVVRGDSAAYFCASSPPTRLNTEAFFGQGTRLTVV.

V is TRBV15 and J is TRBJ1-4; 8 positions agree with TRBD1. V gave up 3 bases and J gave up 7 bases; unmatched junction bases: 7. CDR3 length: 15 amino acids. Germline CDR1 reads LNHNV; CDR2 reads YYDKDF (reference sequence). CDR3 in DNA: TGTGCCACCAGCAGCGACAGGGGAGGGGGTGAAAAACTGTTTTTT. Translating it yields CATSSDRGGGEKLFF.

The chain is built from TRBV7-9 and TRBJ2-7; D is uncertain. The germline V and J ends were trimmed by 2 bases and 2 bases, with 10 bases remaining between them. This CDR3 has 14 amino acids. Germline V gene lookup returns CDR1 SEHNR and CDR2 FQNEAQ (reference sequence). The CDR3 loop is CASSLSAAAYEQYF. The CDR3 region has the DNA TGTGCCAGCAGCTTATCGGCCGCGGCCTACGAGCAGTACTTC.

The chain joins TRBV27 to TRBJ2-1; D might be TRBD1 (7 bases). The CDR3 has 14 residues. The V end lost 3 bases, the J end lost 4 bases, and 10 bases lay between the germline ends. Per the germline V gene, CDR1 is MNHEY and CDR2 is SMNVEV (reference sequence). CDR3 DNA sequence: TGTGCCAGCAGTTTCCCAGGGGGGTACAATGAGCAGTTCTTC. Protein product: CASSFPGGYNEQFF.

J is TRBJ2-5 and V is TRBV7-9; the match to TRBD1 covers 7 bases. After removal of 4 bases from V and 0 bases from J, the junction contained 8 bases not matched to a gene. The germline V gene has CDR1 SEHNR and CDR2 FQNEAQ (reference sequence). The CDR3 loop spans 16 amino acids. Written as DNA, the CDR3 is TGTGCCAGCAGCTGGGACAGCCTTTCGTACCAAGAGACCCAGTACTTC. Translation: CASSWDSLSYQETQYF.

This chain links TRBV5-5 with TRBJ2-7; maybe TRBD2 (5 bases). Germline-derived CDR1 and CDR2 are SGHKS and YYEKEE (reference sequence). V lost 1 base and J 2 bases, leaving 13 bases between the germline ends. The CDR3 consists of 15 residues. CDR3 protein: CASSLTGTVTYEQYF. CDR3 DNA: TGTGCCAGCAGCTTGACGGGAACAGTTACCTACGAGCAGTACTTC.

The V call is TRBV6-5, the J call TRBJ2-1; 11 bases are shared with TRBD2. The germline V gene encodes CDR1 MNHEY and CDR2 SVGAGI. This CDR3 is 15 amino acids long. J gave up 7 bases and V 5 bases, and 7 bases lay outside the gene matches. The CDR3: CASSRTSGRINEQFF. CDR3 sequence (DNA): TGTGCCAGCAGTCGTACTAGCGGGAGAATAAATGAGCAGTTCTTC.

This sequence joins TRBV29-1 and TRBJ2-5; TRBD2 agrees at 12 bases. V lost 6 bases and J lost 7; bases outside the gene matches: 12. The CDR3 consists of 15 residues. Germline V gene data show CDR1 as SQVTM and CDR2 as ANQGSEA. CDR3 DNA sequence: TGCAGCGTAACCCTAGCGGGAGGGCCCGCCGGGACCCAGTACTTC. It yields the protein CSVTLAGGPAGTQYF. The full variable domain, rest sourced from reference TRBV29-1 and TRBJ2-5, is SAVISQKPSRDICQRGTSLTIQCQVDSQVTMMFWYRQQPGQSLTLIATANQGSEATYESGFVIDKFPISRPNLTFSTLTVSNMSPEDSSIYLCSVTLAGGPAGTQYFGPGTRLLVL.

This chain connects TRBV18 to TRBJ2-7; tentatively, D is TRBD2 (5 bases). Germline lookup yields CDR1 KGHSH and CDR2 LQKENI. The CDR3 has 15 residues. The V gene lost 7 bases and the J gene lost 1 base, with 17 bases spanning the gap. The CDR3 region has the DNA TGTGCCAGCTTCTCCTCCGGCGCGGGTTCCTACGAGCAGTACTTC. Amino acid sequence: CASFSSGAGSYEQYF.

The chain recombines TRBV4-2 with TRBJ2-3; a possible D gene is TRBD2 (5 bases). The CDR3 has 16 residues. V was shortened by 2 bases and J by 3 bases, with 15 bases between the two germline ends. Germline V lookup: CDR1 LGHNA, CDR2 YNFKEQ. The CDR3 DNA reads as TGTGCCAGCAGCCAACATCACCGGGAAGGGACAGATACGCAGTATTTT. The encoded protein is CASSQHHREGTDTQYF.

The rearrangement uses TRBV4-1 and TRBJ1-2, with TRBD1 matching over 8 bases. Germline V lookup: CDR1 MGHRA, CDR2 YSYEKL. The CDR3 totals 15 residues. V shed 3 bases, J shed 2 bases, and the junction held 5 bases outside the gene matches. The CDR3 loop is CASSQNRGGNYGYTF. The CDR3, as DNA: TGCGCCAGCAGCCAGAACAGGGGGGGGAACTATGGCTACACCTTC.

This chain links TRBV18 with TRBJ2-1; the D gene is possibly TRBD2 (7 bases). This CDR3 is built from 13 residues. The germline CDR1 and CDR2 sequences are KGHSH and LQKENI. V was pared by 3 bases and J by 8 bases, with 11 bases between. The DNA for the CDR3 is TGTGCCAGCTCACCGGGGGCGGGAGATGAGCAGTTCTTC. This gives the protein CASSPGAGDEQFF.

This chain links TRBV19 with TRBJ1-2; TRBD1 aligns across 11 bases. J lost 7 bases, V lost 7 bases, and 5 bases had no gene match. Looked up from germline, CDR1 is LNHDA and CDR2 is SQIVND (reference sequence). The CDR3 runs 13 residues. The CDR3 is CASTGQGVSGYTF. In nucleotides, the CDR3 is TGTGCCAGTACGGGACAGGGGGTTAGTGGCTACACCTTC.

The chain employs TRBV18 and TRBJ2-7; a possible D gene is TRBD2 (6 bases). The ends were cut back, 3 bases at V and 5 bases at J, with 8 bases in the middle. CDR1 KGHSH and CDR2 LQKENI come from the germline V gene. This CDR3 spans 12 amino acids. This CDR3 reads CASSPPGDEQYF. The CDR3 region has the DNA TGTGCCAGCTCACCCCCGGGGGACGAGCAGTACTTC.